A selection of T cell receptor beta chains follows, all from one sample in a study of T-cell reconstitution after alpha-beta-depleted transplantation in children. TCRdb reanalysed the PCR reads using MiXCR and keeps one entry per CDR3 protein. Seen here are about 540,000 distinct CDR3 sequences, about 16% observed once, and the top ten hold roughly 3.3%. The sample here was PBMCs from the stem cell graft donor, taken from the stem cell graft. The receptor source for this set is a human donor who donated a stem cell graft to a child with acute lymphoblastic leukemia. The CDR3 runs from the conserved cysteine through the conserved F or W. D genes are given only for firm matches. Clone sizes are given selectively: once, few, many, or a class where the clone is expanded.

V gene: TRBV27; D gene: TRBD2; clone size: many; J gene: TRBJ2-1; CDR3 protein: CASAYSGSYNEQFF; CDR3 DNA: TGTGCCAGCGCCTATAGCGGGTCCTACAATGAGCAGTTCTTC
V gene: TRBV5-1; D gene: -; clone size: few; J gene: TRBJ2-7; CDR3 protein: CASSTLDSEQYF; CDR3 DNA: TGCGCCAGCAGCACCTTAGACAGCGAGCAGTACTTC
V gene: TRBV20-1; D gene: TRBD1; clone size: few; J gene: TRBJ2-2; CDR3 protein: CSARVWTGGRSRTGELFF; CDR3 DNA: TGCAGTGCTAGAGTTTGGACAGGGGGCCGATCAAGAACCGGGGAGCTGTTTTTT
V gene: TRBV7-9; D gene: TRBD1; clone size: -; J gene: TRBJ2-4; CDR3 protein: CASSYDRGNIQYF; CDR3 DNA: TGTGCCAGCAGCTACGACAGGGGGAACATTCAGTACTTC
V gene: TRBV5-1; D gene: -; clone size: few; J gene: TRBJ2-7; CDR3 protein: CASSWDETLYYEQYF; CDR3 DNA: TGCGCCAGCAGCTGGGACGAGACATTATACTACGAGCAGTACTTC
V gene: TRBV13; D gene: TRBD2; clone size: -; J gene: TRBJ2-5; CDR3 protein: CASSLGKSGRGQETQYF; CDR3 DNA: TGTGCCAGCAGCTTGGGAAAAAGCGGGAGGGGCCAAGAGACCCAGTACTTC
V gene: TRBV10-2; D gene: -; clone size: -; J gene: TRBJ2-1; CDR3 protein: CASSGGQGSLSSYNEQFF; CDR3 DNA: TGCGCCAGCAGTGGGGGCCAAGGGTCCTTAAGCTCCTACAATGAGCAGTTCTTC
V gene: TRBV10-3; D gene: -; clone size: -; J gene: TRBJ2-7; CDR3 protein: CAITERDISYEQYF; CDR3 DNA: TGTGCCATCACCGAGAGGGACATCTCCTACGAGCAGTACTTC
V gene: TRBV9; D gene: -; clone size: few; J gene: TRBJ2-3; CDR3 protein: CASSVSDGTSTDTQYF; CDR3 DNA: TGTGCCAGCAGCGTATCAGACGGAACTAGCACAGATACGCAGTATTTT
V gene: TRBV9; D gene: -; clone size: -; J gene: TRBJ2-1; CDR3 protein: CASSVATRRGSSYNEQFF; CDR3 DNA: TGTGCCAGCAGCGTAGCCACTCGGCGGGGAAGCTCCTACAATGAGCAGTTCTTC
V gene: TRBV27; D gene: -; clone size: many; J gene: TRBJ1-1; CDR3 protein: CASRTNTEAFF; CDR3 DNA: TGTGCCAGCAGGACGAACACTGAAGCTTTCTTT
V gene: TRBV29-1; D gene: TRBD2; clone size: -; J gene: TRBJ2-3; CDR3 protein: CSVPGLAGSRTQYF; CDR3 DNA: TGCAGCGTTCCGGGACTAGCGGGCTCGCGTACGCAGTATTTT
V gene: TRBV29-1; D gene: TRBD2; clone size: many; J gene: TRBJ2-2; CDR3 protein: CSVVTSEYTGELFF; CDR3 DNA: TGCAGCGTTGTAACTAGCGAGTACACCGGGGAGCTGTTTTTT
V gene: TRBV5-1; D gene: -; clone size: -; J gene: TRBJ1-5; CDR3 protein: CASSLAGERQPQHF; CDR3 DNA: TGCGCCAGCAGCTTGGCGGGGGAAAGGCAGCCCCAGCATTTT
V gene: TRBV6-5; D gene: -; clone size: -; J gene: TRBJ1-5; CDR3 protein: CASSYSVYSNQPQHF; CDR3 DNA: TGTGCCAGCAGTTACTCAGTGTATAGCAATCAGCCCCAGCATTTT
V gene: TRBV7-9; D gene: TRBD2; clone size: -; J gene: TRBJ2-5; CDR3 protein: CASSSLAGGLSETQYF; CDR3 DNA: TGTGCCAGCAGCTCCCTAGCGGGAGGTCTATCAGAGACCCAGTACTTC
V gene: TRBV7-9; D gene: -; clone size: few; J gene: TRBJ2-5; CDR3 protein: CASTGPGEETQYF; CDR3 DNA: TGTGCCAGCACCGGGCCGGGTGAAGAGACCCAGTACTTC
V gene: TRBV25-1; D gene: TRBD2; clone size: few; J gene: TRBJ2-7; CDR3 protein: CASSEESGGAYEQYF; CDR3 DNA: TGTGCCAGCAGTGAAGAAAGCGGGGGAGCCTACGAGCAGTACTTC